The clone carrying this TCR beta chain was seen ten or more times. What it binds is unknown. This specimen belongs to a study of molecular identifiers for immune sequencing clone quantification. Notes on the study in general: Clones that exceeded 20 RNA copies held over 99% of effector molecules, yet under 1% in naive cells. Spike-in Jurkat TCR RNA from a single cell reportedly registered among about a million naive cells. For highly expanded clones, sizes could be underestimated when identical TCR molecules share a barcode.

TCRdb re-called the PCR reads with MiXCR, one entry per CDR3 protein. The sample has around 480,000 distinct CDR3 sequences, roughly 23% seen once. This receptor was taken from a human donor in good health. Some libraries in this study had Jurkat cell RNA spiked in. The specimen was naive CD8+ T cells from blood, with Jurkat cell RNA spiked in. Sample subset: FACS-sorted CD8+CD4-CCR7+CD45RA+ naive T cells.

The DNA of the CDR3 is TGTGCCAGCAGTTCCTGGACTAGCGGGGGACCTAGCGATGAGCAGTTCTTC. This sequence encodes CASSSWTSGGPSDEQFF. V gene TRBV12-3 or TRBV12-4 combines with J gene TRBJ2-1; 13 bases are shared with TRBD2. J gave up 8 bases and V 4 bases, and 11 bases lay outside the gene matches. The CDR3 sequence is 17 residues long.